The source of this T cell receptor (beta chain) is a study of blood T cell repertoires in COVID-19. The CDR3 loop spans 16 amino acids. Germline loops: CDR1 LNHDA, CDR2 SQIVND (reference sequence). With 5 bases removed from V and 4 bases from J, the gap between germline ends came to 21 bases. TCRdb keeps only in-frame clones here, not all; method: immunoSEQ multiplex PCR. The repertoire holds 95,000 to 150,000 clones, with around 77% as singletons. The chain is built from TRBV19 and TRBJ2-7, with a possible D match to TRBD1 (5 bases). This clonotype was obtained from a man between 60 and 70 years old with active or convalescent COVID-19. The sequencing sample was made of peripheral blood. The CDR3 sequence: CASSARRLGPSYEQYF. As DNA, the CDR3 is TGTGCCAGTAGTGCACGACGTTTGGGGCCAAGTTACGAGCAGTACTTC.